The 22 T cell receptor beta chains below all came from one sample that was sequenced in a study of glioma-infiltrating T cells. Using RNA template, CDR3s of TCR alpha and beta were amplified with iRepertoire arm-PCR. Each CDR3 protein gets one entry after TCRdb re-called the multiplex PCR reads with MiXCR. The data show about 130,000 distinct CDR3 sequences, with 20% to 25% seen just once and roughly 15% held by the top ten. Source material: glioma tissue, nonneoplastic brain tissue, or PBMCs (not recorded which). The source is a human donor with low-grade glioma or glioblastoma, undergoing nonglioma brain surgery, or in good health (not recorded which).

This clonotype was seen repeatedly, ten times or more. The V gene is TRBV20-1, the J gene TRBJ2-7; D ambiguous. With 6 bases removed from V and 0 bases from J, the gap between germline ends came to 12 bases. Germline V CDR1 and CDR2: DFQATT, SNEGSKA (reference sequence). The CDR3 runs to 13 residues. CDR3 loop: CSAQSIISYEQYF. The CDR3 coding sequence is TGCAGTGCCCAATCGATCATCTCCTACGAGCAGTACTTC.

The chain uses TRBV11-2 and TRBJ1-2; D ambiguous. Trimming cost V 3 bases and J 4 bases, with 12 bases left between them. CDR1 is SGHAT and CDR2 is FQNNGV in the germline V gene. The CDR3 is 14 residues long. Here the CDR3 DNA reads TGTGCCAGCAGCTTTTTGCCGAGCGGCTATGGCTACACCTTC. This encodes CASSFLPSGYGYTF.

Ten or more counts support this clonotype. A much larger clonotype is one base distant, so this may be a read error. J is TRBJ1-2 and V is TRBV28; D gene uncertain. The length of the CDR3 is 13 residues. Per germline, CDR1 MDHEN and CDR2 SYDVKM. The CDR3 is CTSSPSITYGYTF. DNA of the CDR3: TGTACCAGCAGTCCCAGTATCACCTATGGCTACACCTTC.

This clonotype was seen many times. The genes are TRBV7-6 and TRBJ2-3; D gene uncertain. The CDR3 length is 14 residues. Germline V gives CDR1 SGHVS, CDR2 FNYEAQ. The germline V and J ends were trimmed by 0 bases and 2 bases, with 6 bases remaining between them. The CDR3 protein is CASSLATVTDTQYF. CDR3 nucleotide sequence: TGTGCCAGCAGCTTAGCAACAGTCACAGATACGCAGTATTTT.

The chain couples TRBV30 to TRBJ1-5; D gene unclear. Germline V gene sequence: CDR1 GTSNPN, CDR2 SVGIG (reference sequence). The germline V and J ends were trimmed by 0 bases and 5 bases, with 8 bases remaining between them. This CDR3 region has 13 residues. CDR3 sequence: CAWSVNQDQPQHF. As DNA, the CDR3 is TGTGCCTGGAGTGTCAACCAGGATCAGCCCCAGCATTTT.

On this clonotype itself: A much larger clone is a single base away; this may be a read error. The chain uses TRBV11-2 and TRBJ2-3; D ambiguous. Trimming removed 0 bases from V and 10 bases from J, with 14 bases in between. This CDR3 has 14 amino acids. CDR1 is SGHAT, CDR2 FQNNGV, per germline. In DNA form, the CDR3 reads TGTGCCAGCAGCTTAGATCGGTCCATGAATGCGCAGTATTTT. Residues: CASSLDRSMNAQYF.

The table lists this clonotype with many counts. This chain connects TRBV6-1 to TRBJ2-1; 9 positions match TRBD1. The CDR3 is 13 residues long. V was clipped by 6 bases and J by 7 bases; unmatched bases: 4. CDR1 MNHNS and CDR2 SASEGT come from the germline V gene. CDR3 in amino acids: CASSRTGANEQFF. CDR3 coding DNA: TGTGCCAGCAGCCGGACAGGGGCGAATGAGCAGTTCTTC.

To note about this clonotype: A single base separates this from a much larger clone, so it may be a read error. The chain combines TRBV6-4 with TRBJ2-1, with D hard to call. CDR3 length equals 15 residues. The germline gives CDR1 MRHNA, CDR2 SNTAGT. CDR3: CASSDGTAKGNEKFF. DNA of the CDR3: TGTGCCAGCAGTGATGGTACGGCCAAGGGCAATGAGAAGTTCTTC.

This clonotype was detected ten times or more. The chain is built from TRBV5-4 and TRBJ2-3; 10 bases agree with TRBD2. Germline trimming cut 4 bases from V and 3 bases from J; bases unmatched to any gene: 5. Germline CDR1 is SGHNT and CDR2 is YYREEE (reference sequence). This CDR3 has 15 amino acids. This chain's CDR3 is CASSPGLAVTDTQYF. The CDR3 region has the DNA TGTGCCAGCAGCCCCGGACTAGCGGTGACAGATACGCAGTATTTT.

On this clonotype: This could be a read error, since a much larger clone is one nucleotide away. V is TRBV18 and J is TRBJ2-7; 10 bases map to TRBD2. The CDR3 covers 16 residues. The germline V gene encodes CDR1 KGHSH and CDR2 LQKENI. CDR3 sequence reads: CVSSPPVAGGFYEQYF. The CDR3 bases are TGTGTCAGCTCACCACCTGTAGCGGGAGGTTTCTACGAGCAGTACTTC.

The sample holds many counts of this clonotype. J is TRBJ2-7 and V is TRBV7-8; possible D gene TRBD1, 6 bases. Germline V gives CDR1 SGHVS, CDR2 FQNEAQ. The V end was cut by 3 bases, the J end by 4 bases, with 10 bases between. This CDR3 spans 13 amino acids. The CDR3 nucleotides are TGTGCCAGCAGCTTGTGGACAGATTACGAGCAGTACTTC. As protein: CASSLWTDYEQYF. Together with reference TRBV7-8 and TRBJ2-7, the CDR3 gives the full variable domain: GAGVSQSPRYKVAKRGQDVALRCDPISGHVSLFWYQQALGQGPEFLTYFQNEAQLDKSGLPSDRFFAERPEGSVSTLKIQRTQQEDSAVYLCASSLWTDYEQYFGPGTRLTVT.

The sample holds many counts of this clonotype. The chain has TRBV6-1 and TRBJ2-5, with 7 bases lining up with TRBD2. The V gene's germline CDR1 is MNHNS and CDR2 SASEGT. This CDR3 is 13 amino acids long. V shed 6 bases, J shed 4 bases, and the junction held 5 bases outside the gene matches. The CDR3 DNA follows: TGTGCCAGCAGCGGGAGCGGGGCAGAGACCCAGTACTTC. Encoded protein: CASSGSGAETQYF.

This clonotype has a count of ten or more. The gene calls are TRBV27 and TRBJ2-1; D is ambiguous. The V end lost 3 bases, the J end lost 0 bases, and 12 bases lay between the germline ends. The CDR3 consists of 16 residues. From germline, CDR1 is MNHEY and CDR2 SMNVEV (reference sequence). CDR3: CASSFYPQSSYNEQFF. The DNA for the CDR3 is TGTGCCAGCAGTTTTTACCCCCAGAGCTCCTACAATGAGCAGTTCTTC.

This clonotype was counted at least ten times. V is TRBV6-1 and J is TRBJ2-7, with 10 bases aligning to TRBD2. V dropped 5 bases and J dropped 4; count of bases not matched to a gene: 14. Germline lookup yields CDR1 MNHNS and CDR2 SASEGT. The CDR3 runs to 17 residues. Here the CDR3 reads CASSPGLAAYQPYEQYF. CDR3 coding DNA: TGTGCCAGCAGTCCCGGACTAGCGGCGTATCAGCCATACGAGCAGTACTTC.

This clonotype was seen a few times. The chain employs TRBV9 and TRBJ2-7; the D gene is possibly TRBD2 (6 bases). The CDR3 has 17 amino acids. V shed 4 bases and J shed 2 bases, with 22 bases lying between them. Germline CDR1 is SGDLS and CDR2 is YYNGEE. The CDR3 is CASSQNAGAGTAYEQYF. The CDR3 coding sequence is TGTGCCAGCAGCCAAAATGCCGGAGCGGGTACAGCCTACGAGCAGTACTTC.

This clonotype was detected ten times or more. The rearrangement links TRBV7-2 to TRBJ2-7; 11 nucleotides align to TRBD2. Germline V gene lookup returns CDR1 SGHTA and CDR2 FQGNSA. J was trimmed by 3 bases and V by 4 bases; bases with no gene match: 8. CDR3 length equals 16 residues. This chain's CDR3 is CASSSELAGANYEQYF. The DNA for the CDR3 is TGTGCCAGCAGCTCCGAACTAGCGGGGGCAAACTACGAGCAGTACTTC.

This clonotype was counted at least ten times. The J gene is TRBJ1-1, the V gene TRBV15; TRBD1 is a possible D gene (5 bases). The CDR3 consists of 17 residues. Germline loops: CDR1 LNHNV, CDR2 YYDKDF (reference sequence). The V end lost 0 bases, the J end lost 6 bases, and 20 bases lay between the germline ends. The CDR3 sequence is CATSRDFPFRGRSEAFF. For the CDR3, the DNA is TGTGCCACCAGCAGAGATTTCCCCTTTAGGGGCCGTTCTGAAGCTTTCTTT. The entire variable domain, with the rest obtained from reference TRBV15 and TRBJ1-1, is as follows: DAMVIQNPRYQVTQFGKPVTLSCSQTLNHNVMYWYQQKSSQAPKLLFHYYDKDFNNEADTPDNFQSRRPNTSFCFLDIRSPGLGDTAMYLCATSRDFPFRGRSEAFFGQGTRLTVV.

This rearrangement joins TRBV4-1 to TRBJ2-2, with 9 nucleotides matching TRBD1. V shed 4 bases and J 3 bases; nucleotides not matched to a gene: 3. The CDR3 is 15 residues long. Germline CDR1 is MGHRA and CDR2 is YSYEKL. The CDR3 here is CASSLGQGYTGELFF. The DNA of the CDR3 is TGCGCCAGCAGCCTGGGACAGGGATACACCGGGGAGCTGTTTTTT.

This clonotype was counted only a few times. V is TRBV29-1 and J is TRBJ2-1; either TRBD1 or TRBD2 may fit D (7 bases each). Germline lookup yields CDR1 SQVTM and CDR2 ANQGSEA. This CDR3 region has 13 residues. V lost 7 bases, J lost 10 bases, and 20 bases lay in between. The CDR3 sequence is CSADRAGEGEQFF. In nucleotides, the CDR3 is TGCAGCGCCGACAGGGCGGGAGAGGGCGAGCAGTTCTTC.

This clonotype came up many times. The chain is built from TRBV7-8 and TRBJ1-1, with D possibly matching TRBD1 (6 bases). CDR3 length equals 15 residues. The germline V gene encodes CDR1 SGHVS and CDR2 FQNEAQ. V dropped 1 base and J dropped 0 bases, with 9 bases sitting between them. The CDR3 spells CASSLVDRMNTEAFF. Written as DNA, the CDR3 is TGTGCCAGCAGCTTAGTCGACAGGATGAACACTGAAGCTTTCTTT.

This clonotype was found many times. CDR3 amino acids: CASSLLPTSDTQYF. CDR3 in DNA: TGTGCCAGCAGCTTGCTACCGACTAGTGATACGCAGTATTTT. The chain combines TRBV11-2 with TRBJ2-3; the D gene is possibly TRBD2 (6 bases). The CDR3 totals 14 residues. Germline-derived CDR1 and CDR2 are SGHAT and FQNNGV. Trimming removed 3 bases at V and 6 bases at J, with 13 bases between.

The gene calls are TRBV6-1 and TRBJ2-7; weak D call: TRBD2 (5 bases). The ends were cut back, 5 bases at V and 3 bases at J, with 8 bases in the middle. The CDR3 loop spans 12 amino acids. Germline CDR1 reads MNHNS; CDR2 reads SASEGT. The CDR3 DNA reads TGTGCCAGCAGTTCCCGGGACTACGAGCAGTACTTC. Translated, it gives CASSSRDYEQYF.